Listed below are T cell receptor beta chains from one sample, sequenced in a study of neoadjuvant anti-PD-1 for oral cavity cancer. Libraries were prepared by immunoSEQ multiplex PCR; TCRdb keeps only in-frame clonotypes and omits some of them. The data show about 68,000 clones, roughly 84% seen once. The sequencing here drew on PBMCs, taken after nivolumab (anti-PD-1) treatment. The receptors come from a person between 40 and 80 years old with oral cavity squamous cell carcinoma. The CDR3 runs from the conserved cysteine through the conserved F or W. A D gene is named only where the DNA matches it firmly. Rows give clone size only sometimes, using once, few, many, or a class for an expanded clone.

CDR3 protein: CASSLSQGVREKLFF
CDR3 DNA: TGTGCCAGCAGTCTTTCTCAGGGGGTTCGTGAAAAACTGTTTTTT
J gene: TRBJ1-4
clone size: once
V gene: TRBV6-6
D gene: TRBD1

CDR3 protein: CASSPVASVAEQYF
CDR3 DNA: TGCGCCAGCAGCCCGGTGGCTAGCGTCGCCGAGCAGTACTTC
J gene: TRBJ2-7
clone size: .
V gene: TRBV5-1
D gene: .

CDR3 protein: CASSAGTSGTRAIEQFF
CDR3 DNA: TGTGCCAGCAGTGCCGGGACTAGCGGGACTAGGGCTATTGAGCAGTTCTTC
J gene: TRBJ2-1
clone size: .
V gene: TRBV28
D gene: TRBD2

CDR3 protein: CASTGTGFEAFF
CDR3 DNA: TGTGCCAGCACAGGGACAGGTTTTGAAGCTTTCTTT
J gene: TRBJ1-1
clone size: .
V gene: TRBV6-5
D gene: TRBD1

CDR3 protein: CASRINTNTGELFF
CDR3 DNA: TGTGCCAGTAGGATCAACACCAACACCGGGGAGCTGTTTTTT
J gene: TRBJ2-2
clone size: .
V gene: TRBV19
D gene: .

CDR3 protein: CASSRDGSTGELFF
CDR3 DNA: TGTGCCAGCAGCCGTGACGGATCCACCGGGGAGCTGTTTTTT
J gene: TRBJ2-2
clone size: few
V gene: TRBV7-6
D gene: .

CDR3 protein: CASSLASPPLAYNEQFF
CDR3 DNA: TGTGCCAGCAGCTTAGCATCCCCCCCCCTGGCCTACAATGAGCAGTTCTTC
J gene: TRBJ2-1
clone size: once
V gene: TRBV7-6
D gene: .

CDR3 protein: CASSSQGLGEKLFF
CDR3 DNA: TGCGCCAGCAGCTCTCAGGGGCTGGGTGAAAAACTGTTTTTT
J gene: TRBJ1-4
clone size: .
V gene: TRBV5-1
D gene: .

CDR3 protein: CASSYRGEGTGNTIYF
CDR3 DNA: TGTGCCAGCAGTTACAGGGGAGAAGGGACTGGAAACACCATATATTTT
J gene: TRBJ1-3
clone size: .
V gene: TRBV6-5
D gene: .

CDR3 protein: CSVVGGDEQYF
CDR3 DNA: TGCAGCGTTGTTGGCGGCGACGAGCAGTACTTC
J gene: TRBJ2-7
clone size: .
V gene: TRBV29-1
D gene: .

CDR3 protein: CASSLANRGQGTGELFF
CDR3 DNA: TGTGCCAGCAGCTTGGCAAATAGGGGACAGGGAACCGGGGAGCTGTTTTTT
J gene: TRBJ2-2
clone size: .
V gene: TRBV5-6
D gene: TRBD1

CDR3 protein: CASSPPNPGQGNEKLFF
CDR3 DNA: TGTGCCAGCTCACCACCGAATCCGGGACAGGGGAATGAAAAACTGTTTTTT
J gene: TRBJ1-4
clone size: .
V gene: TRBV18
D gene: TRBD1

CDR3 protein: CASSYSRTGLRTEAFF
CDR3 DNA: TGTGCCAGCAGTTACTCGAGGACAGGTCTGCGAACTGAAGCTTTCTTT
J gene: TRBJ1-1
clone size: .
V gene: TRBV6-5
D gene: TRBD1

CDR3 protein: CASSLTGQGIQPQHF
CDR3 DNA: TGTGCCAGCAGCCTTACGGGACAGGGAATTCAGCCCCAGCATTTT
J gene: TRBJ1-5
clone size: once
V gene: TRBV28
D gene: TRBD1

CDR3 protein: CASSHQGRDPTDTQYF
CDR3 DNA: TGTGCCAGCAGCCACCAGGGGCGGGATCCCACAGATACGCAGTATTTT
J gene: TRBJ2-3
clone size: .
V gene: TRBV7-9
D gene: .

CDR3 protein: CASSLDPQETQYF
CDR3 DNA: TGCGCCAGCAGCTTGGACCCCCAAGAGACCCAGTACTTC
J gene: TRBJ2-5
clone size: .
V gene: TRBV5-1
D gene: .

CDR3 protein: CASSGQITGELFF
CDR3 DNA: TGTGCCAGCAGCGGACAGATCACCGGGGAGCTGTTTTTT
J gene: TRBJ2-2
clone size: once
V gene: TRBV2
D gene: .

CDR3 protein: CASSITRGRTDTQYF
CDR3 DNA: TGTGCCAGTAGTATAACTCGCGGGAGGACAGATACGCAGTATTTT
J gene: TRBJ2-3
clone size: .
V gene: TRBV19
D gene: TRBD2

CDR3 protein: CASSYSSGLSTDTQYF
CDR3 DNA: TGTGCCAGCAGTTACTCTAGCGGACTAAGCACAGATACGCAGTATTTT
J gene: TRBJ2-3
clone size: .
V gene: TRBV6-5
D gene: .

CDR3 protein: CASSFALSVRGEQYF
CDR3 DNA: TGTGCCAGCAGTTTCGCCCTCTCTGTAAGAGGAGAGCAGTACTTC
J gene: TRBJ2-7
clone size: once
V gene: TRBV27
D gene: .

CDR3 protein: CASGPSSASGRVVQYF
CDR3 DNA: TGTGCCAGCGGCCCCTCCTCCGCTAGCGGGAGGGTTGTGCAGTACTTC
J gene: TRBJ2-7
clone size: once
V gene: TRBV27
D gene: TRBD2

CDR3 protein: CASSEDRRNQPQHF
CDR3 DNA: TGCGCCAGCAGTGAGGACAGGCGCAATCAGCCCCAGCATTTT
J gene: TRBJ1-5
clone size: .
V gene: TRBV10-2
D gene: .

CDR3 protein: CASSYNDRIYEQYF
CDR3 DNA: TGTGCCAGCAGTTACAACGACAGGATATACGAGCAGTACTTC
J gene: TRBJ2-7
clone size: once
V gene: TRBV6-6
D gene: .

CDR3 protein: CASSLGAGVGYEQFF
CDR3 DNA: TGTGCCAGCAGCTTGGGAGCGGGAGTTGGCTATGAGCAGTTCTTC
J gene: TRBJ2-1
clone size: .
V gene: TRBV5-6
D gene: TRBD2

CDR3 protein: CASSSGQNTGELFF
CDR3 DNA: TGTGCCAGTAGCTCGGGACAGAACACCGGGGAGCTGTTTTTT
J gene: TRBJ2-2
clone size: .
V gene: TRBV19
D gene: .

CDR3 protein: CASNERGEREETQYF
CDR3 DNA: TGTGCCAGCAACGAAAGGGGGGAGCGGGAGGAGACCCAGTACTTC
J gene: TRBJ2-5
clone size: .
V gene: TRBV2
D gene: TRBD2

CDR3 protein: CASSLTGALPQHF
CDR3 DNA: TGTGCCAGCAGCCTTACAGGGGCTCTCCCCCAGCATTTT
J gene: TRBJ1-5
clone size: .
V gene: TRBV14
D gene: TRBD1